These 8 T cell receptor beta chains were sequenced from one sample in a study of shared clonotypes between healthy human individuals. Clones were read by immunoSEQ multiplex PCR, and TCRdb kept only the in-frame ones, dropping some. The sample consists of a few million clones, roughly 92% of them appearing once. The specimen sequenced was naive CD4+ T cells sorted from blood. Stated subset: CD45RA+ positively selected. The receptor source for this set is a man in his late teens or twenties in good health.

Turning to this clone: Distinct nucleotide sequences in the sample also encode this CDR3. The J gene is TRBJ1-6, the V gene TRBV28; TRBD1 is a possible D gene (5 bases). Per the germline V gene, CDR1 is MDHEN and CDR2 is SYDVKM. V was clipped by 2 bases and J by 0 bases, with 5 bases between them. CDR3 length: 15 residues. The DNA for the CDR3 is TGTGCCAGCAGTTTAGGGGGCTCCTATAATTCACCCCTCCACTTT. This translates into CASSLGGSYNSPLHF.

The chain has TRBV18 and TRBJ2-7; D possibly corresponds to TRBD2 (6 bases). The CDR3 extends over 16 amino acids. Germline V lookup: CDR1 KGHSH, CDR2 LQKENI. V lost 0 bases and J lost 7, with 19 bases in between. The CDR3 nucleotides read TGTGCCAGCTCACCACCGGGGGGAAGTCGTGCTCCGGAGCAGTACTTC. It yields the protein CASSPPGGSRAPEQYF.

The rearrangement joins TRBV19 to TRBJ2-3; D is perhaps TRBD1 (6 bases). Trimming removed 5 bases at V and 8 bases at J, with 14 bases between. This CDR3 is 13 amino acids long. Germline V CDR1 and CDR2: LNHDA, SQIVND (reference sequence). The CDR3 DNA sequence: TGTGCCAGTAGTCGCGATGCACAGGGTACGCAGTATTTT. It specifies CASSRDAQGTQYF. Based on the CDR3 plus reference TRBV19 and TRBJ2-3, the full variable domain is DGGITQSPKYLFRKEGQNVTLSCEQNLNHDAMYWYRQDPGQGLRLIYYSQIVNDFQKGDIAEGYSVSREKKESFPLTVTSAQKNPTAFYLCASSRDAQGTQYFGPGTRLTVL.

The V gene is TRBV2, the J gene TRBJ2-1, with D possibly matching TRBD2 (6 bases). CDR1 is SNHLY, CDR2 FYNNEI, per germline. V lost 7 bases, J lost 4 bases, and 11 bases lay in between. The CDR3 loop spans 13 amino acids. Here the CDR3 DNA reads TGTGCCAGCAAGACCCGGGAGTACAATGAGCAGTTCTTC. Protein sequence: CASKTREYNEQFF.

The chain has TRBV2 and TRBJ1-2; D call uncertain. V lost 3 bases, J lost 7 bases, and 18 bases lay in between. This CDR3 has 15 amino acids. CDR1 is SNHLY, CDR2 FYNNEI, per germline. CDR3 sequence: CASSESGRTYGGYTF. CDR3 nucleotides: TGTGCCAGCAGTGAGTCTGGCAGGACCTATGGTGGCTACACCTTC. Filled out from reference TRBV2 and TRBJ1-2, the complete variable domain reads EPEVTQTPSHQVTQMGQEVILRCVPISNHLYFYWYRQILGQKVEFLVSFYNNEISEKSEIFDDQFSVERPDGSNFTLKIRSTKLEDSAMYFCASSESGRTYGGYTFGSGTRLTVV.

The CDR3 spells CASSSKGADTQYF. CDR3 in DNA: TGTGCCAGCAGCTCTAAGGGTGCAGATACGCAGTATTTT. This chain connects TRBV5-4 to TRBJ2-3; unclear D gene. Germline-derived CDR1 and CDR2 are SGHNT and YYREEE (reference sequence). The V end was cut by 3 bases, the J end by 4 bases, with 9 bases between. The CDR3 contains 13 residues.

The CDR3 loop is CAISDNGIGSDTQYF. The DNA of the CDR3 is TGTGCCATCAGTGACAACGGGATAGGGTCAGATACGCAGTATTTT. V gene TRBV10-3 combines with J gene TRBJ2-3; tentative D call: TRBD2 (5 bases). This CDR3 spans 15 amino acids. The germline V and J ends were trimmed by 3 bases and 4 bases, with 14 bases remaining between them. Per germline, CDR1 ENHRY and CDR2 SYGVKD.

J is TRBJ1-5 and V is TRBV6-1; D might be TRBD1 (6 bases). The CDR3 length is 14 residues. Germline loops: CDR1 MNHNS, CDR2 SASEGT. The germline V and J ends were trimmed by 6 bases and 7 bases, with 16 bases remaining between them. In nucleotides, the CDR3 is TGTGCCAGCAGCCGTGAGGGGGGGAGCCAGCCCCAGCATTTT. Translating it yields CASSREGGSQPQHF.